The clone carrying this TCR beta chain was observed a few times. Its target is unknown. The entry originates in a study of beta chain features in type 1 diabetes. This CDR3 contains 13 residues. The germline V gene encodes CDR1 SQVTM and CDR2 ANQGSEA. V shed 6 bases and J shed 2 bases, with 12 bases lying between them. The isolated RNA, all of it, was reverse transcribed, so expressed TCRB transcripts were what got sequenced. Sequencing used immunoSEQ multiplex PCR; TCRdb keeps in-frame clones, though not all of them. This table has about 260,000 clones, roughly 24% appearing once. General observations from the study: A moderate, significant TCRB CDR3 shortening appeared in type 1 diabetes across four CD4+ subsets.

This chain joins TRBV29-1 and TRBJ2-3; D is undetermined. The receptor was isolated from a woman in her 30s with type 1 diabetes. Sequenced: naive CD4+ T cells from blood. The CDR3 reads CSVLTASTDTQYF. In DNA form, the CDR3 reads TGCAGCGTCTTGACTGCCTCCACAGATACGCAGTATTTT.